Listed below are T cell receptor beta chains from one sample, sequenced in a study of PD-L1 blockade in urothelial cancer. The repertoire was sequenced with immunoSEQ multiplex PCR; TCRdb's copy has only in-frame clones and lacks some. The table lists just under 45,000 clones, approximately 90% of them singletons. This sample comprised PBMCs, obtained around atezolizumab (anti-PD-L1) treatment. All receptors come from a woman aged 60-70 years with urothelial cancer. Each CDR3 is given with its conserved first and last residue. The D gene is left open where the match is weak. Not all rows give a size; the values are once, few, many and, for expanded clones, a class.

D: -
size: -
J: TRBJ2-2
V: TRBV28
CDR3: CASRSDDRPTGELFF
DNA: TGTGCCAGCAGGTCCGACGACAGACCCACCGGGGAGCTGTTTTTT

D: -
size: -
J: TRBJ2-3
V: TRBV27
CDR3: CASSLPGIGRQYF
DNA: TGTGCCAGCAGTTTACCCGGGATCGGGAGGCAGTATTTT

D: -
size: -
J: TRBJ2-1
V: TRBV21-1
CDR3: CASRGTGGTSVCNEQFF
DNA: TGTGCCAGCAGGGGAACGGGCGGGACTAGCGTTTGCAATGAGCAGTTCTTC

D: -
size: -
J: TRBJ1-6
V: TRBV14
CDR3: CASSQDTVGDSPLHF
DNA: TGTGCCAGCAGCCAAGATACAGTCGGGGATTCACCCCTCCACTTT

D: TRBD1
size: -
J: TRBJ1-5
V: TRBV15
CDR3: CATSRDQGAGQPQHF
DNA: TGTGCCACCAGCAGAGATCAGGGGGCAGGTCAGCCCCAGCATTTT

D: -
size: -
J: TRBJ1-4
V: TRBV9
CDR3: CASSVDPGGGNEKLFF
DNA: TGTGCCAGCAGCGTAGATCCTGGGGGCGGAAATGAAAAACTGTTTTTT

D: TRBD1
size: -
J: TRBJ2-1
V: TRBV19
CDR3: CASSIVGQVYNEQFF
DNA: TGTGCCAGTAGTATAGTGGGACAGGTGTACAATGAGCAGTTCTTC

D: -
size: -
J: TRBJ2-2
V: TRBV5-4
CDR3: CASSRGTGELFF
DNA: TGTGCCAGCAGCCGGGGGACCGGGGAGCTGTTTTTT

D: -
size: -
J: TRBJ2-7
V: TRBV10-3
CDR3: CAISGQLPDEQYF
DNA: TGTGCCATCAGCGGACAGCTCCCCGACGAGCAGTACTTC

D: -
size: -
J: TRBJ1-2
V: TRBV6-5
CDR3: CASSPQGYGYGYTF
DNA: TGTGCCAGCAGTCCCCAGGGGTATGGCTATGGCTACACCTTC

D: TRBD2
size: -
J: TRBJ2-2
V: TRBV19
CDR3: CASSIDGGGAYTGELFF
DNA: TGTGCCAGTAGTATAGACGGCGGGGGGGCTTACACCGGGGAGCTGTTTTTT

D: -
size: -
J: TRBJ2-7
V: TRBV4-1
CDR3: CASSQGRDYEQYF
DNA: TGCGCCAGCAGCCAAGGACGGGATTACGAGCAGTACTTC

D: TRBD1
size: -
J: TRBJ2-2
V: TRBV4-2
CDR3: CASSQDRLGTENTGELFF
DNA: TGTGCCAGCAGCCAAGATAGGTTAGGGACAGAAAACACCGGGGAGCTGTTTTTT

D: TRBD2
size: -
J: TRBJ2-1
V: TRBV7-6
CDR3: CASSLGLAGVEEQFF
DNA: TGTGCCAGCAGCTTAGGTCTAGCGGGAGTTGAAGAGCAGTTCTTC

D: -
size: -
J: TRBJ1-4
V: TRBV20-1
CDR3: CSAHGGEKLFF
DNA: TGCAGTGCCCACGGGGGGGAAAAACTGTTTTTT

D: -
size: -
J: TRBJ2-2
V: TRBV4-3
CDR3: CASSQAHYRDPGELFF
DNA: TGCGCCAGCAGCCAAGCGCATTACAGGGATCCCGGGGAGCTGTTTTTT

D: -
size: once
J: TRBJ1-5
V: TRBV21-1
CDR3: CASSGKGRQGSYKKYSNQPQHF
DNA: TGTGCCAGCAGCGGCAAGGGTCGGCAGGGCTCGTATAAAAAATATAGCAATCAGCCCCAGCATTTT

D: -
size: -
J: TRBJ1-5
V: TRBV18
CDR3: CASSPFQDSDQPQHF
DNA: TGTGCCAGCTCACCTTTTCAGGACTCAGATCAGCCCCAGCATTTT

D: TRBD2
size: -
J: TRBJ2-7
V: TRBV6-5
CDR3: CASSLGTSQYF
DNA: TGTGCCAGCAGTCTGGGGACTAGCCAGTACTTC

D: TRBD2
size: -
J: TRBJ2-1
V: TRBV5-1
CDR3: CASSLGPPRAGGPNEQFF
DNA: TGCGCCAGCAGCTTGGGACCTCCGCGTGCGGGAGGGCCCAATGAGCAGTTCTTC

D: -
size: once
J: TRBJ1-5
V: TRBV19
CDR3: CASTQTDNQPQHF
DNA: TGTGCCAGTACCCAGACAGACAATCAGCCCCAGCATTTT

D: TRBD2
size: -
J: TRBJ2-1
V: TRBV6-6
CDR3: CASSYGSGSGEQFF
DNA: TGTGCCAGCAGTTACGGTAGCGGGAGTGGTGAGCAGTTCTTC

D: TRBD1
size: -
J: TRBJ2-1
V: TRBV2
CDR3: CASSRQGHEQFF
DNA: TGTGCCAGCAGTAGACAGGGGCATGAGCAGTTCTTC

D: -
size: once
J: TRBJ2-7
V: TRBV6-6
CDR3: CASSRQGGQYF
DNA: TGTGCCAGCAGTCGCCAGGGTGGCCAGTACTTC

D: TRBD1
size: -
J: TRBJ2-1
V: TRBV27
CDR3: CASSGQDYNEQFF
DNA: TGTGCCAGCAGCGGACAGGACTACAATGAGCAGTTCTTC

D: TRBD2
size: -
J: TRBJ2-7
V: TRBV4-3
CDR3: CASSQYRPSGASYEQYF
DNA: TGCGCCAGCAGCCAGTATCGTCCTAGCGGTGCGTCCTACGAGCAGTACTTC

D: -
size: -
J: TRBJ2-3
V: TRBV5-6
CDR3: CASSPPHTSTDTQYF
DNA: TGTGCCAGCAGCCCTCCTCATACTAGCACAGATACGCAGTATTTT

D: -
size: -
J: TRBJ1-1
V: TRBV6-5
CDR3: CASSYSSAGINTEAFF
DNA: TGTGCCAGCAGTTACTCGTCTGCGGGAATAAACACTGAAGCTTTCTTT

D: TRBD2
size: -
J: TRBJ2-1
V: TRBV7-3
CDR3: CASSPGPGLAGGQNEQFF
DNA: TGTGCCAGCAGCCCGGGACCGGGACTAGCGGGGGGGCAGAATGAGCAGTTCTTC